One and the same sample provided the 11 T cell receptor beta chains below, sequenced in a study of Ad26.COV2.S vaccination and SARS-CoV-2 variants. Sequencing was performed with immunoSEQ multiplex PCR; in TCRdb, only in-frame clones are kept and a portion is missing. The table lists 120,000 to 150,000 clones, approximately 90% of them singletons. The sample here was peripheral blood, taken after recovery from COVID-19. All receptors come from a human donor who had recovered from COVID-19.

CDR3 residues: CAISTGRSSYNEQFF. Here the CDR3 DNA reads TGTGCCATCTCGACAGGGCGGAGCTCCTACAATGAGCAGTTCTTC. The V and J genes are TRBV28 and TRBJ2-1; TRBD1 agrees at 7 bases. Germline values: CDR1 MDHEN, CDR2 SYDVKM. V shed 10 bases, J shed 0 bases, and the junction held 9 bases outside the gene matches. The CDR3 length is 15 residues.

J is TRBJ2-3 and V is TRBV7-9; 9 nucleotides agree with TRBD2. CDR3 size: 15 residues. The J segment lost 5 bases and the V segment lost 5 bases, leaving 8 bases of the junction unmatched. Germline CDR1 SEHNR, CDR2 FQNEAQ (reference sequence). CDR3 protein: CASSPGLARGDTQYF. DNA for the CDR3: TGTGCCAGCAGCCCCGGACTAGCGCGAGGAGATACGCAGTATTTT. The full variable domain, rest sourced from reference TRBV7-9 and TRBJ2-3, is DTGVSQNPRHKITKRGQNVTFRCDPISEHNRLYWYRQTLGQGPEFLTYFQNEAQLEKSRLLSDRFSAERPKGSFSTLEIQRTEQGDSAMYLCASSPGLARGDTQYFGPGTRLTVL.

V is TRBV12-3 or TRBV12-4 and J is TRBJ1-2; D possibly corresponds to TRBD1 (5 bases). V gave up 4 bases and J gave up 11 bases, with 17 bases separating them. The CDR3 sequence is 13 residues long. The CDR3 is CASSSQGPNGYTF. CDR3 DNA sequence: TGTGCCAGCAGTTCCCAGGGCCCTAACGGGTACACCTTC.

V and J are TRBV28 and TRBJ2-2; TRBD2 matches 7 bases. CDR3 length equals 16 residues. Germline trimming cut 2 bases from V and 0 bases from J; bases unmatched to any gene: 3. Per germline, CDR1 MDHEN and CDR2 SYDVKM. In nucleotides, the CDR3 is TGTGCCAGCAGTTTAGCGGGGGTCACGAACACCGGGGAGCTGTTTTTT. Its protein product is CASSLAGVTNTGELFF.

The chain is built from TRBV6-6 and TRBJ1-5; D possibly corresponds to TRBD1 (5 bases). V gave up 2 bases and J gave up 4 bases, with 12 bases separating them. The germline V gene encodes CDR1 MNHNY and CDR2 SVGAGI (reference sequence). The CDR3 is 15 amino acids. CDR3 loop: CASSYRDPLNQPQHF. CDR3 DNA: TGTGCCAGCAGTTACCGGGACCCTTTGAATCAGCCCCAGCATTTT.

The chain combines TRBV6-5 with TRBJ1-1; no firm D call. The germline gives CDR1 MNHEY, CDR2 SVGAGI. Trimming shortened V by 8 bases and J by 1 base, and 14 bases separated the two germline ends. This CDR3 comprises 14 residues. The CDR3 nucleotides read TGTGCCAGCCTCCGCAAGCGGGGGAACACTGAAGCTTTCTTT. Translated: CASLRKRGNTEAFF.

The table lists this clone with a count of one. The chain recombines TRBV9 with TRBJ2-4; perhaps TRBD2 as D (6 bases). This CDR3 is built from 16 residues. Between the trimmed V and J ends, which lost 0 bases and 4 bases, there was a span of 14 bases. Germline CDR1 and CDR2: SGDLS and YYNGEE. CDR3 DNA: TGTGCCAGCAGCGTAGGGGCCCGGGGAGGAAAAAACATTCAGTACTTC. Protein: CASSVGARGGKNIQYF.

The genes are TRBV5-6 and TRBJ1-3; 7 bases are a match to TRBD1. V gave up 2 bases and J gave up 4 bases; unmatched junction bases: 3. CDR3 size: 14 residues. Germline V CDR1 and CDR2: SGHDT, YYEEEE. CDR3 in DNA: TGTGCCAGCAGCTTCGGCAGGGGGGGAAACACCATATATTTT. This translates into CASSFGRGGNTIYF.

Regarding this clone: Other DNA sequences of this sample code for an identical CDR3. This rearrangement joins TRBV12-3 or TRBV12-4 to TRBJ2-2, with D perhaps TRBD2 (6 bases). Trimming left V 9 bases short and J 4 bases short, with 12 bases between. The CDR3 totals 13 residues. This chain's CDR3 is CASSLGSTGELFF. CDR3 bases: TGTGCCAGTTCCCTCGGGAGCACCGGGGAGCTGTTTTTT.

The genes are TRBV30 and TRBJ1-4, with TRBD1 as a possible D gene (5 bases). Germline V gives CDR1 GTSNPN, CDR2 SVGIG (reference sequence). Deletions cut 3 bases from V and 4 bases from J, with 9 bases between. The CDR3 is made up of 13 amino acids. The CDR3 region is CAWSLQGNEKLFF. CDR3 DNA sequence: TGTGCCTGGAGCCTCCAGGGTAATGAAAAACTGTTTTTT.

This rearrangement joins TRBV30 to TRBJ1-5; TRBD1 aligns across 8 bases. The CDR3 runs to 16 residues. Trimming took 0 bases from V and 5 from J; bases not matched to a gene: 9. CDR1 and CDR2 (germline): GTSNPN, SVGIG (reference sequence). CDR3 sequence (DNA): TGTGCCTGGAGTGTAGCCGGACAGGGAGTGTATCAGCCCCAGCATTTT. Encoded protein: CAWSVAGQGVYQPQHF.